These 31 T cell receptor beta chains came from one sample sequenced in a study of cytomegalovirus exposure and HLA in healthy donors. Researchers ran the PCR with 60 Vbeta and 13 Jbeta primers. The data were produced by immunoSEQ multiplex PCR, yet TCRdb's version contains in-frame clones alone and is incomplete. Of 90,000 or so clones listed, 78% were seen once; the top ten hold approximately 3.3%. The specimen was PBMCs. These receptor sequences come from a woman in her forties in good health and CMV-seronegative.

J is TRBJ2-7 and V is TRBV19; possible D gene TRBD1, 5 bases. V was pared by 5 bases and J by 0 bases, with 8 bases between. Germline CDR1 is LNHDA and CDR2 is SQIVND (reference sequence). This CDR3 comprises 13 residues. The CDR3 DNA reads TGTGCCAGTAGTTCACAGGACTCCTACGAGCAGTACTTC. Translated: CASSSQDSYEQYF.

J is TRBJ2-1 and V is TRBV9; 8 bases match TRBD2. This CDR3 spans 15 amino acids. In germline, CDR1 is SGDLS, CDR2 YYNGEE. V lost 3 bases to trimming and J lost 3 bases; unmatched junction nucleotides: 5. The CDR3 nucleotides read TGTGCCAGCAGCGCCCGACTAGCGTACTACAATGAGCAGTTCTTC. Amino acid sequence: CASSARLAYYNEQFF.

The CDR3 bases are TGTGCCAGCAGTTTATCGGCCTACGAGCAGTACTTC. This sequence encodes CASSLSAYEQYF. This chain uses TRBV28 with TRBJ2-7; D remains ambiguous. The germline V gene has CDR1 MDHEN and CDR2 SYDVKM. CDR3 length: 12 amino acids. Trimming took off 1 base at V and 2 bases at J, with 3 bases between the two ends.

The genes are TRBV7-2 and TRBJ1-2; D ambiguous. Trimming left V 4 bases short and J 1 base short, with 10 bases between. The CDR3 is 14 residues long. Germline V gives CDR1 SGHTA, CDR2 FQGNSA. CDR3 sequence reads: CASSSRSGNYGYTF. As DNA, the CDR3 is TGTGCCAGCAGCTCGCGCAGCGGTAACTATGGCTACACCTTC.

CDR3 sequence: CASSQGKMETQYF. In DNA, the CDR3 is TGTGCCAGCAGCCAGGGGAAGATGGAGACCCAGTACTTC. The gene calls are TRBV11-3 and TRBJ2-5, with TRBD1 as a possible D gene (6 bases). CDR1 SGHNT and CDR2 YENEEA come from the germline V gene. Trimming shortened V by 5 bases and J by 5 bases, and 12 bases separated the two germline ends. The CDR3 sequence is 13 residues long.

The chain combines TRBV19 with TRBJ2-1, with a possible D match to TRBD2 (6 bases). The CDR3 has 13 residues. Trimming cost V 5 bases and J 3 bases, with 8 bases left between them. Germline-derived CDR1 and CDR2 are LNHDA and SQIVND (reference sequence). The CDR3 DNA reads TGTGCCAGTAGTCCGGGAGACTACAATGAGCAGTTCTTC. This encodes CASSPGDYNEQFF.

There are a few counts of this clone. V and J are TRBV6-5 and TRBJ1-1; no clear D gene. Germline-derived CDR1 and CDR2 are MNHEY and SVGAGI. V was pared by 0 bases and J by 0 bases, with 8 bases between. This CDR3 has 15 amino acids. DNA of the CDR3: TGTGCCAGCAGTTACTCGAAAGCGGTGAACACTGAAGCTTTCTTT. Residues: CASSYSKAVNTEAFF.

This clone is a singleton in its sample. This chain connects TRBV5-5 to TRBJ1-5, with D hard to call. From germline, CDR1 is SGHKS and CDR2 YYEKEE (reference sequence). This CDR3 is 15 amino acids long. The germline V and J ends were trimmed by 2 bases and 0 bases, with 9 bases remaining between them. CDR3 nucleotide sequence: TGTGCCAGCAGCTTTTACGGGAGTAGCAATCAGCCCCAGCATTTT. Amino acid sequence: CASSFYGSSNQPQHF.

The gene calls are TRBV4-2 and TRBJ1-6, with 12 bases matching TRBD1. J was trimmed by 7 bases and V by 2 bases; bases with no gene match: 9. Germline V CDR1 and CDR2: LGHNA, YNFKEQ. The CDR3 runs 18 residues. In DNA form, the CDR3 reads TGTGCCAGCAGCCAACCTCGGGGACAGGGGGCAGGGAATTCACCCCTCCACTTT. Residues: CASSQPRGQGAGNSPLHF.

The CDR3 DNA is TGCGCCAGCAGCTTGGCTCAGACAGGGAACACTGAAGCTTTCTTT. This translates into CASSLAQTGNTEAFF. The J gene is TRBJ1-1, the V gene TRBV5-1; D is possibly TRBD1 (6 bases). V lost 0 bases and J 1 base, leaving 10 bases between the germline ends. The CDR3 sequence is 15 residues long. Looked up from germline, CDR1 is SGHRS and CDR2 is YFSETQ.

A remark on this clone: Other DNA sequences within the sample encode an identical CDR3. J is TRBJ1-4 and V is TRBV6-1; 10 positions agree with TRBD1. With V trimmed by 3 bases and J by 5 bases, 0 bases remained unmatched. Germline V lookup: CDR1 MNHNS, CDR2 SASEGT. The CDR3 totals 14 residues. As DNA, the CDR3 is TGTGCCAGCAGTGAGGGACAGGGGAATGAAAAACTGTTTTTT. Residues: CASSEGQGNEKLFF.

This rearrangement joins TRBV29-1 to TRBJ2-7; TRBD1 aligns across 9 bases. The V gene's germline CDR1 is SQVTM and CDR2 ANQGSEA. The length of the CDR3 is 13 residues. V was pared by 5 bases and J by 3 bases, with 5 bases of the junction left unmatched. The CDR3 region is CSVTGTGIYEQYF. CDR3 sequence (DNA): TGCAGCGTTACCGGGACAGGGATCTACGAGCAGTACTTC.

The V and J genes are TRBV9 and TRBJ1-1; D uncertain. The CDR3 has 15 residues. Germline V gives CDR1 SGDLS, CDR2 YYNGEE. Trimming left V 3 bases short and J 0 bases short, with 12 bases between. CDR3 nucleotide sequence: TGTGCCAGCAGCGCTTACCGACTGATGAACACTGAAGCTTTCTTT. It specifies CASSAYRLMNTEAFF.

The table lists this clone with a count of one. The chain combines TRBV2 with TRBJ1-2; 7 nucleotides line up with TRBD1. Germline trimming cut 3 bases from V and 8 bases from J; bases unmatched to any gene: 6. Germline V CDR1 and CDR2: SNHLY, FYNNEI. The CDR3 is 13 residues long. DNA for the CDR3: TGTGCCAGCAGTGACGACAGGGCGAGGGGCTACACCTTC. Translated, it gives CASSDDRARGYTF.

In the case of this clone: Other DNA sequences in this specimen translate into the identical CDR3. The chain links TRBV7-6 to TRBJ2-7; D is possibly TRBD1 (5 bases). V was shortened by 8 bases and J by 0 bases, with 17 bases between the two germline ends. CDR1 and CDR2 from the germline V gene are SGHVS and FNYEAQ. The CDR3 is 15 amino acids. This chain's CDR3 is CASGAVWRYSYEQYF. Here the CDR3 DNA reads TGTGCCAGCGGGGCTGTGTGGCGGTACTCCTACGAGCAGTACTTC.

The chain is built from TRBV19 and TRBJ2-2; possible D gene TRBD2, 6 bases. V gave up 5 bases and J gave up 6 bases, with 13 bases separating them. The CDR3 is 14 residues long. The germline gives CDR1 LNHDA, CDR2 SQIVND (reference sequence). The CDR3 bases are TGTGCCAGTAGTCGGCCTAGCGCCGCCGGGGAGCTGTTTTTT. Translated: CASSRPSAAGELFF.

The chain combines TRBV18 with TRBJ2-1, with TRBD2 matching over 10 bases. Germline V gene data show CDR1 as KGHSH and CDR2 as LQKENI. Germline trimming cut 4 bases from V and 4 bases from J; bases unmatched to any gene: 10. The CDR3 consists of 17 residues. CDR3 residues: CASSLRLTSGKYNEQFF. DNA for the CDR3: TGTGCCAGCTCACTGCGGCTTACTAGCGGGAAATACAATGAGCAGTTCTTC.

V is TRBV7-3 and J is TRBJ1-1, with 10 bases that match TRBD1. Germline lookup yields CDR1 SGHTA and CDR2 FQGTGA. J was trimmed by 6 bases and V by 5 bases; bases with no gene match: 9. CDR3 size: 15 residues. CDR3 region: CASSDRDRGIAEAFF. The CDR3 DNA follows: TGTGCCAGCAGCGACCGGGACAGGGGAATCGCTGAAGCTTTCTTT.

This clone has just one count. CDR3 bases: TGTGCCAGCAGCACCCCCCGGGGGACCTATGGCTACACCTTC. This codes for CASSTPRGTYGYTF. The V call is TRBV7-2, the J call TRBJ1-2; perhaps TRBD1 as D (5 bases). Per the germline V gene, CDR1 is SGHTA and CDR2 is FQGNSA. Trimming stripped 5 bases from V and 4 bases from J, with 14 bases between. The CDR3 runs 14 residues.

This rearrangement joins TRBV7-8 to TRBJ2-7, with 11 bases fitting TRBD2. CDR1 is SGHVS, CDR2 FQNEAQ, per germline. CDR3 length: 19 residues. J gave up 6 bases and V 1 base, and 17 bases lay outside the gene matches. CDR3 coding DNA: TGTGCCAGCAGCTTAGTTGTCAGGGGCTATAGCGGGAGGGCCCGCGAGCAGTACTTC. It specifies CASSLVVRGYSGRAREQYF.

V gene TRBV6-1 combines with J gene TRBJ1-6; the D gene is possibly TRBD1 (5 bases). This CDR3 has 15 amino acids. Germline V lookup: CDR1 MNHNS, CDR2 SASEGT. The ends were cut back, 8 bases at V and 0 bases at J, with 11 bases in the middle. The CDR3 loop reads CASPAGGSYNSPLHF. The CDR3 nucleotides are TGTGCCAGCCCTGCCGGGGGCTCCTATAATTCACCCCTCCACTTT.

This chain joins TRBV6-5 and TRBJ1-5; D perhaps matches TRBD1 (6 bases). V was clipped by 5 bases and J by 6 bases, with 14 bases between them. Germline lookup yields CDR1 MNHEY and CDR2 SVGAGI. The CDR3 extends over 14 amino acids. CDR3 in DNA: TGTGCCAGCAGTCTCCAGACAGGCCTTCAGCCCCAGCATTTT. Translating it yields CASSLQTGLQPQHF.

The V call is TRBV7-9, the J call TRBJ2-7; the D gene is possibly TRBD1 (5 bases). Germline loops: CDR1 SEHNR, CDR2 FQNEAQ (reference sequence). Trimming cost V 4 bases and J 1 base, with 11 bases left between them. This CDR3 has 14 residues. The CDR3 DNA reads TGTGCCAGCAGCTCCAATCAGGGTTCCTACGAGCAGTACTTC. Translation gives CASSSNQGSYEQYF.

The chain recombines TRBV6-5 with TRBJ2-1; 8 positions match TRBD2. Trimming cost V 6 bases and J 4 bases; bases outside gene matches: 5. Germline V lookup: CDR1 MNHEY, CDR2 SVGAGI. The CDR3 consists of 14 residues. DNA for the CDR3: TGTGCCAGCAGGAAGACTAGCGAATACAATGAGCAGTTCTTC. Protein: CASRKTSEYNEQFF.

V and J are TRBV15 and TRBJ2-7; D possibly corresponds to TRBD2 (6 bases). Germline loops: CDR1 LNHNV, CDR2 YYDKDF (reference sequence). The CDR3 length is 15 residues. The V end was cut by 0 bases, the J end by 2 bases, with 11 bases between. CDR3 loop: CATSREGGATYEQYF. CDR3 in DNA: TGTGCCACCAGCAGAGAGGGGGGAGCTACCTACGAGCAGTACTTC. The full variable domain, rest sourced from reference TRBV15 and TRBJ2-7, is DAMVIQNPRYQVTQFGKPVTLSCSQTLNHNVMYWYQQKSSQAPKLLFHYYDKDFNNEADTPDNFQSRRPNTSFCFLDIRSPGLGDTAMYLCATSREGGATYEQYFGPGTRLTVT.

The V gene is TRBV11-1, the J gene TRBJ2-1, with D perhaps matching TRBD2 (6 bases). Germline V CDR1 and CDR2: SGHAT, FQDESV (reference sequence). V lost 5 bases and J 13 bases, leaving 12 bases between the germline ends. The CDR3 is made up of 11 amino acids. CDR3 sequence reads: CASSLRDFQFF. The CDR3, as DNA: TGTGCCAGCAGCCTCCGGGACTTCCAGTTCTTC.

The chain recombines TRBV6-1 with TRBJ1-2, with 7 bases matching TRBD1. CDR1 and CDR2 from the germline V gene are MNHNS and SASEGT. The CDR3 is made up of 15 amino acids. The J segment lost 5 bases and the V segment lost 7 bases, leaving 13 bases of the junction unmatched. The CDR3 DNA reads TGTGCCAGCACCCACAGGGGCCAGATTGGGTATGGCTACACCTTC. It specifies CASTHRGQIGYGYTF.

The CDR3 DNA is TGTGCCAGCAGTTTGGGCGGGAGGGAGACCCAGTACTTC. Amino acids: CASSLGGRETQYF. The chain is built from TRBV28 and TRBJ2-5; 8 bases fit TRBD2. The trim removed 3 bases at V and 5 bases at J, leaving 2 bases unmatched. CDR3 size: 13 residues. The V gene's germline CDR1 is MDHEN and CDR2 SYDVKM.

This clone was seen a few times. CDR3 coding DNA: TGTGCCAGCAGCCCGGGACTAGAGTTAGGTGAGCAGTTCTTC. Translating gives CASSPGLELGEQFF. The chain combines TRBV6-5 with TRBJ2-1; 8 bases align to TRBD2. Germline trimming cut 6 bases from V and 9 bases from J; bases unmatched to any gene: 10. CDR1 and CDR2 from the germline V gene are MNHEY and SVGAGI. This CDR3 has 14 residues.

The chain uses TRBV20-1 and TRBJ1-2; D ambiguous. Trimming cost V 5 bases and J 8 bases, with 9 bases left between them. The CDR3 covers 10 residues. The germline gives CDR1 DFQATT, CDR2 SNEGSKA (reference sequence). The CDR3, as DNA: TGCAGTGCTTGGACTACCGGCTACACCTTC. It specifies CSAWTTGYTF.

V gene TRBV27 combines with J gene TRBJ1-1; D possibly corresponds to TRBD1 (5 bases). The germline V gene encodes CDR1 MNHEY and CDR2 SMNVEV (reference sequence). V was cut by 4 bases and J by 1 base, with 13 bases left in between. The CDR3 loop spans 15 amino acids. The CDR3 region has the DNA TGTGCCAGCAGTTCCCCGGACACGAGGAACACTGAAGCTTTCTTT. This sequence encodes CASSSPDTRNTEAFF.